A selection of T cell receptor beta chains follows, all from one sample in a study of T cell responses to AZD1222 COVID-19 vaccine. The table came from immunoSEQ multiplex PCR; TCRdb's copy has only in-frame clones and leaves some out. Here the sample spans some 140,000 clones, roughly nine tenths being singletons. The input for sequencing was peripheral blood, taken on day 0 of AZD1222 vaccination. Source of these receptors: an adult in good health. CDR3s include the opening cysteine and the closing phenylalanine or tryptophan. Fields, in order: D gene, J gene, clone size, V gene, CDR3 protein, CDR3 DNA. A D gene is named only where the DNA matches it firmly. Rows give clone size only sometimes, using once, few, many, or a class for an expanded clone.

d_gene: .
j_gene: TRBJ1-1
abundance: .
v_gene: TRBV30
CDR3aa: CAWSVLGRANTEAFF
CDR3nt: TGTGCCTGGAGTGTATTAGGCAGGGCGAACACTGAAGCTTTCTTT

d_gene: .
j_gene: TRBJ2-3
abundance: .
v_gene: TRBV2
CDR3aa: CASSKRPVASTDTQYF
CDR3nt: TGTGCCAGCAGCAAACGGCCCGTCGCTAGCACAGATACGCAGTATTTT

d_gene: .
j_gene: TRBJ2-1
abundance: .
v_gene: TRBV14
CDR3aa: CASSPTISVNEQFF
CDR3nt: TGTGCCAGCAGCCCCACTATATCTGTGAATGAGCAGTTCTTC

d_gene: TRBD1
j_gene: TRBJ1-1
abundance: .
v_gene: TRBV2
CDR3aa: CASSERTGNTEAFF
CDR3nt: TGTGCCAGCAGTGAAAGGACAGGGAACACTGAAGCTTTCTTT

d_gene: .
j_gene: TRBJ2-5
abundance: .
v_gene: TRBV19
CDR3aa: CASSDYGYDQETQYF
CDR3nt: TGTGCCAGCTCAGACTACGGGTACGACCAAGAGACCCAGTACTTC

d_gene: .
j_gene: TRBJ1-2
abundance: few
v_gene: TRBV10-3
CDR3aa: CAISASTENYGYTF
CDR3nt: TGTGCCATCAGTGCCTCGACCGAGAACTATGGCTACACCTTC

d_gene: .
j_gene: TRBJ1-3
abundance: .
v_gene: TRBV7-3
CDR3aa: CASSLRGKVGNTIYF
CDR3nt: TGTGCCAGCAGCCTACGAGGGAAAGTTGGAAACACCATATATTTT

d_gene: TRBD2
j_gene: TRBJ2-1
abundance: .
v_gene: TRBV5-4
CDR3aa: CASSRGGTTNEQFF
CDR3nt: TGTGCCAGCAGCCGGGGGGGAACGACGAATGAGCAGTTCTTC

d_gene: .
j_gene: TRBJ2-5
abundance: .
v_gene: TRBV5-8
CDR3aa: CASSWRQYQETQYF
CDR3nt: TGTGCCAGCAGTTGGCGCCAGTACCAAGAGACCCAGTACTTC

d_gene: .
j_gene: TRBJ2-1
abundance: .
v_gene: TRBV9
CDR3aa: CASSPGSLFSYNEQFF
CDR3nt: TGTGCCAGCAGCCCCGGGAGCCTATTCTCCTACAATGAGCAGTTCTTC

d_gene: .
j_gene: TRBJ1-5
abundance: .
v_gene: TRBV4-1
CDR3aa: CASSQDLMAQSNQPQHF
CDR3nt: TGCGCCAGCAGCCAAGATCTTATGGCACAGTCGAATCAGCCCCAGCATTTT

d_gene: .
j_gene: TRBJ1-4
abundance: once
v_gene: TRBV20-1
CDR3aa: CSAALGEKLFF
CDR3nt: TGCAGTGCTGCCCTCGGTGAAAAACTGTTTTTT

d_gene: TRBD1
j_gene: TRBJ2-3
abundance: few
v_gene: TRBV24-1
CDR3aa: CATSESGTGGPDTQYF
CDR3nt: TGTGCCACCAGTGAGTCCGGGACAGGGGGCCCAGATACGCAGTATTTT

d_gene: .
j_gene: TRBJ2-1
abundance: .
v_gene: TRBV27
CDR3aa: CASSFGVRTWGNEQFF
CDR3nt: TGTGCCAGCAGTTTCGGGGTAAGGACCTGGGGGAATGAGCAGTTCTTC

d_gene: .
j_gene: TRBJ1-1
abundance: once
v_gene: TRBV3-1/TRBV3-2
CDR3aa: CASSQAHRETGAFF
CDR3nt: TGTGCCAGCAGCCAAGCCCACAGGGAAACTGGAGCTTTCTTT

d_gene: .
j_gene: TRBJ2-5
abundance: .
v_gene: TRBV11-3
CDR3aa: CASSWHVQETQYF
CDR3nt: TGTGCCAGCAGCTGGCACGTTCAAGAGACCCAGTACTTC

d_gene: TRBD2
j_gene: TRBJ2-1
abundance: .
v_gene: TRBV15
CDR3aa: CATSRGGGGSTYNEQFF
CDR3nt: TGTGCCACCAGCAGAGGGGGCGGCGGGAGCACCTACAATGAGCAGTTCTTC

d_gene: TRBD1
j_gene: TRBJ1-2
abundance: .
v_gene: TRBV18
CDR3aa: CASSPGGQGKIAGYTF
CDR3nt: TGTGCCAGCTCACCAGGAGGACAGGGGAAGATTGCTGGCTACACCTTC

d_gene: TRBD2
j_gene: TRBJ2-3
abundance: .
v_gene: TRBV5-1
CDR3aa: CASRPLAGVVNTQYF
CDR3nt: TGCGCCAGCAGACCCCTAGCGGGAGTTGTAAATACGCAGTATTTT

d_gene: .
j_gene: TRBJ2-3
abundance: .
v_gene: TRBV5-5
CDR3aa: CASSLGQGGADTQYF
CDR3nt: TGTGCCAGCAGCTTAGGGCAGGGGGGCGCAGATACGCAGTATTTT

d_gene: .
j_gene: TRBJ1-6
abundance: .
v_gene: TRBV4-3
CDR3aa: CASSRGLGNSPLHF
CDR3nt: TGCGCCAGCAGCCGGGGGCTCGGTAATTCACCCCTCCACTTT

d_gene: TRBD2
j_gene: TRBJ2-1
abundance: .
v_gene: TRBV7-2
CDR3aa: CASSKGTSNNEQFF
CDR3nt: TGTGCCAGCAGCAAGGGGACTAGCAACAATGAGCAGTTCTTC

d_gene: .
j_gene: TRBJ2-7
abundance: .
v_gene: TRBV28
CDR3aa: CASSLPSGHSYEQYF
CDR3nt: TGTGCCAGCAGTTTACCCAGCGGCCACTCCTACGAGCAGTACTTC

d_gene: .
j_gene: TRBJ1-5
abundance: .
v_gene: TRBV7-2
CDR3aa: CASSLAAGVPSPQHF
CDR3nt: TGTGCCAGCAGCTTAGCGGCAGGGGTCCCTTCGCCCCAGCATTTT

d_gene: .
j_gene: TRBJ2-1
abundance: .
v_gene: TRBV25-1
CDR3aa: CASSEVTPPYNEQFF
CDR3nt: TGTGCCAGCAGTGAAGTGACCCCCCCCTACAATGAGCAGTTCTTC

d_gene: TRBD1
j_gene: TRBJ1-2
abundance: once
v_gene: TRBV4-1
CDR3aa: CASSTRGGYGYTF
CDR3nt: TGCGCCAGCAGCACCAGGGGGGGCTATGGCTACACCTTC

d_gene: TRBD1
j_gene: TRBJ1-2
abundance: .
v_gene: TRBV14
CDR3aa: CASSTRQGFYGYTF
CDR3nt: TGTGCCAGCAGCACCAGACAGGGTTTCTATGGCTACACCTTC

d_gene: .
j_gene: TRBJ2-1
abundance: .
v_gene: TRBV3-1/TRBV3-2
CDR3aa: CASSQRGSGYNEQFF
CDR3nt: TGTGCCAGCAGCCAACGGGGGTCCGGCTACAATGAGCAGTTCTTC

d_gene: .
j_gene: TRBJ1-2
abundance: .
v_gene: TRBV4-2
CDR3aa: CASSQDLRTNYGYTF
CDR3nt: TGTGCCAGCAGCCAAGATCTGCGTACTAACTATGGCTACACCTTC

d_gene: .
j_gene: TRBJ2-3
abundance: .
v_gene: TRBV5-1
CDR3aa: CASSPSGSGRTDTQYF
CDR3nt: TGCGCCAGCAGCCCGAGTGGTAGCGGACGCACAGATACGCAGTATTTT

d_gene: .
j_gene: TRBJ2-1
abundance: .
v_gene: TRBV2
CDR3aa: CASDQTSSASNEQFF
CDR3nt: TGTGCCAGCGATCAAACTAGTTCGGCCTCCAATGAGCAGTTCTTC

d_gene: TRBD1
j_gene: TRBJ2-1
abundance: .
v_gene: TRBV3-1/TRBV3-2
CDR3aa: CASSHWDRDTEQFF
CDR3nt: TGTGCCAGCAGCCACTGGGACAGGGATACTGAGCAGTTCTTC

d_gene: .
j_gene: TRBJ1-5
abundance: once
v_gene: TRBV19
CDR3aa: CASSIVLPNVAQHF
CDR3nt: TGTGCCAGTAGTATAGTTCTCCCGAACGTGGCCCAGCATTTT

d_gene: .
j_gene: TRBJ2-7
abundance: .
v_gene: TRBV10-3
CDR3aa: CAISESKGFETYEQYF
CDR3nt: TGTGCCATCAGTGAGTCGAAAGGGTTCGAGACCTACGAGCAGTACTTC

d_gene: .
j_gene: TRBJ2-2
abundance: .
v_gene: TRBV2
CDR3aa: CASTRGPRAGELFF
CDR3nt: TGTGCCAGCACCAGAGGGCCGAGGGCCGGGGAGCTGTTTTTT

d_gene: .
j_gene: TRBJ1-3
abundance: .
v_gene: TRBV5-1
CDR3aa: CASSPPGAGGNTIYF
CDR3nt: TGCGCCAGCAGCCCACCGGGGGCCGGGGGAAACACCATATATTTT

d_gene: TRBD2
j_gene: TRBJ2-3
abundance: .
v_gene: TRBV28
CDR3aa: CAAGRSAGGGPDTQYF
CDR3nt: TGTGCCGCCGGTAGATCAGCGGGAGGGGGGCCAGATACGCAGTATTTT

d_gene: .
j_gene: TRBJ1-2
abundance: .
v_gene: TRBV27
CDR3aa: CASSPLHRGESGGYTF
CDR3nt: TGTGCCAGCAGCCCCCTCCACCGGGGAGAATCGGGGGGCTACACCTTC

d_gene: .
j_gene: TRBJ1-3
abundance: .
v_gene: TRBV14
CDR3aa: CASSPRTTGNTIYF
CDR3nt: TGTGCCAGCAGCCCCCGGACAACTGGAAACACCATATATTTT

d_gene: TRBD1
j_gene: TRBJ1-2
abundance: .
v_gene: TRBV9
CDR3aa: CASSVSGTVRKGYTF
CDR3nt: TGTGCCAGCAGCGTATCGGGGACAGTTAGAAAGGGCTACACCTTC

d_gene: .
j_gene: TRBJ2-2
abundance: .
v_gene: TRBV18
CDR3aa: CASSWRGVNTGELFF
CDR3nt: TGTGCCAGCTCCTGGAGGGGAGTGAACACCGGGGAGCTGTTTTTT

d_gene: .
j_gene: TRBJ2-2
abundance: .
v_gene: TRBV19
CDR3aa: CASFSRGTGELFF
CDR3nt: TGTGCCAGCTTCAGCCGGGGCACCGGGGAGCTGTTTTTT

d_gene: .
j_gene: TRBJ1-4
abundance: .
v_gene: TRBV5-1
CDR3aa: CASSLQGGTNEKLFF
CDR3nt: TGCGCCAGCAGCTTACAGGGAGGAACTAATGAAAAACTGTTTTTT

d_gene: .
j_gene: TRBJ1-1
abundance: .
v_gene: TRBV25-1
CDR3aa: CASSGPRTKANEAFF
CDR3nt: TGTGCCAGCAGTGGCCCCCGAACAAAGGCAAACGAAGCTTTCTTT

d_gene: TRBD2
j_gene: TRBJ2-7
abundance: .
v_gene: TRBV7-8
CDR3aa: CASSFEGTSGHSYEQYF
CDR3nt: TGTGCCAGCAGCTTTGAGGGGACTAGCGGACACTCCTACGAGCAGTACTTC

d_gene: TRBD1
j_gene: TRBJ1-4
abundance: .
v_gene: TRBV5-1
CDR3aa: CASSLGQGVEKLFF
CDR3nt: TGCGCCAGCAGCTTGGGTCAGGGGGTGGAAAAACTGTTTTTT

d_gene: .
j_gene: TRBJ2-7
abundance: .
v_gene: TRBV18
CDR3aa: CASSPQGMLPSYEQYF
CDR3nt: TGTGCCAGCTCACCTCAGGGTATGCTCCCCTCCTACGAGCAGTACTTC

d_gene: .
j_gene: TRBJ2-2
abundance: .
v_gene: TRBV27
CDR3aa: CASSSSRGGRFGGELFF
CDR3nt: TGTGCCAGCAGTTCCTCGAGGGGTGGTAGATTCGGCGGGGAGCTGTTTTTT

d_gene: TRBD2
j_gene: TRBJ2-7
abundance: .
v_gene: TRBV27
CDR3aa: CASGLAGVEQYF
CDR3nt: TGTGCCAGCGGGCTAGCGGGAGTCGAGCAGTACTTC

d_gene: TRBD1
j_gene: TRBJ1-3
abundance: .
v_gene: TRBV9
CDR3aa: CASRRRDSDSGNTIYF
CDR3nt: TGTGCCAGCAGGCGCCGGGACAGTGACTCTGGAAACACCATATATTTT

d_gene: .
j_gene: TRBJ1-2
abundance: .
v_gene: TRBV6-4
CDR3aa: CASSDEGHGYTF
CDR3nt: TGTGCCAGCAGTGACGAGGGGCATGGCTACACCTTC

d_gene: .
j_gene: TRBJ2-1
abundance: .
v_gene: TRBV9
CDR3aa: CASSVASRTTEQFF
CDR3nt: TGTGCCAGCAGCGTAGCCTCTAGAACGACTGAGCAGTTCTTC

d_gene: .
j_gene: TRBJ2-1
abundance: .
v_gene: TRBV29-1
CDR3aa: CSVEVGSEYNEQFF
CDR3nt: TGCAGCGTTGAAGTGGGATCCGAATACAATGAGCAGTTCTTC

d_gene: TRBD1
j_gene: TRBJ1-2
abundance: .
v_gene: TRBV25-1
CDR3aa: CASSEGDRVSYGYTF
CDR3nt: TGTGCCAGCAGTGAAGGGGACAGGGTTAGCTATGGCTACACCTTC

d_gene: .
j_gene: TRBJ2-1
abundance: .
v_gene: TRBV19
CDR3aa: CASSILGGNYNEQFF
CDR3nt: TGTGCCAGTAGTATATTGGGCGGGAACTACAATGAGCAGTTCTTC

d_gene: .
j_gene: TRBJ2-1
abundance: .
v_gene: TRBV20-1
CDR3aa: CSASSANTHNEQFF
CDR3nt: TGCAGTGCTAGTTCGGCTAACACGCACAATGAGCAGTTCTTC

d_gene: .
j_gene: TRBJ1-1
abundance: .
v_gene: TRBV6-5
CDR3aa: CASRYTLNTEAFF
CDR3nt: TGTGCCAGCAGGTACACCTTGAACACTGAAGCTTTCTTT

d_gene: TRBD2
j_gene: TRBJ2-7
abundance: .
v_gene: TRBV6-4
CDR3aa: CASPLISGTPYEQYF
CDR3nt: TGTGCCAGCCCCCTTATAAGCGGGACTCCCTACGAGCAGTACTTC

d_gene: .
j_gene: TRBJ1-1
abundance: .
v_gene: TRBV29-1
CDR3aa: CSVVFRVANTEAFF
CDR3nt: TGCAGCGTTGTATTCCGGGTAGCGAACACTGAAGCTTTCTTT

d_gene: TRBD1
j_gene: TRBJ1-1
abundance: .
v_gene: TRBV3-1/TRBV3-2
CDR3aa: CASSRRTGAFEAFF
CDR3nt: TGTGCCAGCAGCCGAAGAACAGGGGCCTTCGAAGCTTTCTTT